This TCR beta chain is drawn from a study of T cell responses to AZD1222 COVID-19 vaccine. Overall study context: It was second doses at about 4 or about 12 weeks that were pooled.

Clones were read by immunoSEQ multiplex PCR, and TCRdb kept only the in-frame ones, dropping some. The sample shows fewer than 85,000 clones, about 87% of them seen only once. The V end lost 9 bases, the J end lost 6 bases, and 18 bases lay between the germline ends. This CDR3 is 13 amino acids long. CDR1 is LNHDA and CDR2 is SQIVND in the germline V gene (reference sequence). Notes on the study in general: Reports indicate that nearly half of spike-specific TCRs are directed at unmutated variant regions. At baseline, just a handful of AZD1222 recipients tested seropositive. Clonal diversity may have been underestimated in mostly white British donors.

In regard to this clone: What it binds is not known.

This clonotype originated in an adult in good health. The starting material was peripheral blood, obtained on day 0 of AZD1222 vaccination. The chain recombines TRBV19 with TRBJ2-7; D perhaps matches TRBD1 (6 bases). CDR3 coding DNA: TGTGCCAGCGGAAGGGGGAGTATCCGCGAGCAGTACTTC. Protein sequence: CASGRGSIREQYF. Full variable domain (remainder filled in from reference TRBV19 and TRBJ2-7): DGGITQSPKYLFRKEGQNVTLSCEQNLNHDAMYWYRQDPGQGLRLIYYSQIVNDFQKGDIAEGYSVSREKKESFPLTVTSAQKNPTAFYLCASGRGSIREQYFGPGTRLTVT.